The 14 T cell receptor beta chains given below trace back to one sample, sequenced in a study of regulatory T cells in long-lasting Graves disease. Arm-PCR of CDR3 regions with iRepertoire HTBI primers generated TCR beta libraries. One entry per CDR3 protein, called by TCRdb with MiXCR from the multiplex PCR reads. The sample holds almost 350,000 distinct CDR3 sequences, about 19% seen once. As for time point: persistent/refractory GD, antithyroid drugs over 5 years with positive TRAb. The TCR library was prepared using RNA isolated from PBMCs. This sample comprised peripheral blood mononuclear cells (PBMCs), obtained when the disease was refractory, from a patient treated with antithyroid drugs. These receptor sequences come from a female donor with Graves disease.

The chain carries TRBV4-1 and TRBJ2-1, with TRBD2 matching over 7 bases. Germline lookup yields CDR1 MGHRA and CDR2 YSYEKL. J was trimmed by 4 bases and V by 3 bases; bases with no gene match: 9. This CDR3 is built from 16 residues. The CDR3 region is CASSQWDYPEYNEQFF. The CDR3 DNA follows: TGCGCCAGCAGCCAGTGGGACTACCCGGAGTACAATGAGCAGTTCTTC.

This clonotype has more than one count but fewer than ten. V is TRBV6-1 and J is TRBJ2-1, with TRBD2 matching 12 bases. The CDR3 loop spans 16 amino acids. Germline CDR1 and CDR2: MNHNS and SASEGT. J was trimmed by 8 bases and V by 6 bases; bases with no gene match: 11. The CDR3: CASRFASGRALDEQFF. Written as DNA, the CDR3 is TGTGCCAGCAGGTTTGCTAGCGGGAGGGCATTGGATGAGCAGTTCTTC.

A few counts support this clonotype. The chain links TRBV28 to TRBJ2-4; a possible D gene is TRBD2 (6 bases). Germline V gene lookup returns CDR1 MDHEN and CDR2 SYDVKM. Trimming removed 2 bases at V and 8 bases at J, with 10 bases between. CDR3 length equals 13 residues. The CDR3 DNA reads TGTGCCAGCAGTTTAGGGGGGTTGGACATTCAGTACTTC. Translating it yields CASSLGGLDIQYF.

At least ten counts were recorded for this clonotype. The rearrangement uses TRBV15 and TRBJ1-2; 7 bases fit TRBD1. V was clipped by 0 bases and J by 4 bases; unmatched bases: 5. The germline gives CDR1 LNHNV, CDR2 YYDKDF (reference sequence). The CDR3 runs 15 residues. The CDR3 here is CATSRDPQGVYGYTF. In DNA, the CDR3 is TGTGCCACCAGCAGAGATCCCCAGGGGGTCTATGGCTACACCTTC.

This clonotype was seen more than once but under ten times. The genes are TRBV5-1 and TRBJ1-5, with D hard to call. V gave up 5 bases and J gave up 5 bases, with 11 bases separating them. CDR1 and CDR2 from the germline V gene are SGHRS and YFSETQ. There are 13 residues in the CDR3. The CDR3 loop is CASSKGPDQPQHF. The DNA for the CDR3 is TGCGCCAGCAGTAAAGGGCCGGATCAGCCCCAGCATTTT.

This clonotype was seen only once. The chain joins TRBV12-3 or TRBV12-4 to TRBJ2-2; 8 bases agree with TRBD1. The CDR3 sequence is 14 residues long. V gave up 6 bases and J gave up 4 bases; unmatched junction bases: 4. CDR3 bases: TGTGCCAGCAGCCGGGACAGGCGCACCGGGGAGCTGTTTTTT. This translates into CASSRDRRTGELFF.

This clonotype was counted only a few times. The chain couples TRBV3-1 to TRBJ2-7, with D perhaps matching TRBD2 (7 bases). V lost 3 bases and J lost 0, with 9 bases in between. Germline V CDR1 and CDR2: LGHDT, YNNKEL (reference sequence). The CDR3 runs to 14 residues. CDR3 region: CASSHRGASYEQYF. CDR3 nucleotide sequence: TGTGCCAGCAGCCACCGGGGGGCCTCCTACGAGCAGTACTTC.

This clonotype was found a few times. The chain links TRBV3-1 to TRBJ2-7; the match to TRBD1 covers 8 bases. The CDR3 has 15 amino acids. V dropped 1 base and J dropped 1; count of bases not matched to a gene: 3. Germline lookup yields CDR1 LGHDT and CDR2 YNNKEL (reference sequence). This CDR3 is CASSQGQGRSYEQYF. CDR3 DNA: TGTGCCAGCAGCCAAGGACAGGGGCGATCCTACGAGCAGTACTTC.

This clonotype was seen at least ten times. J is TRBJ2-5 and V is TRBV7-2, with 8 nucleotides matching TRBD2. Per the germline V gene, CDR1 is SGHTA and CDR2 is FQGNSA. The ends lost 2 bases at V and 2 bases at J; junction bases unmatched: 4. The CDR3 covers 15 residues. The CDR3 DNA reads as TGTGCCAGCAGCTTACAGCGGGGGTTTCAAGAGACCCAGTACTTC. This codes for CASSLQRGFQETQYF.

The V and J genes are TRBV6-2 or TRBV6-3 and TRBJ1-4, with D uncertain. Trimming removed 0 bases from V and 0 bases from J, with 8 bases in between. The germline V gene has CDR1 MNHEY and CDR2 SVGEGT. The CDR3 has 16 residues. The CDR3 loop reads CASSYSVFATNEKLFF. The CDR3 region has the DNA TGTGCCAGCAGTTACTCAGTGTTTGCAACTAATGAAAAACTGTTTTTT.

This sequence joins TRBV7-9 and TRBJ1-6; D is uncertain. This CDR3 region has 17 residues. V was shortened by 5 bases and J by 2 bases, with 16 bases between the two germline ends. CDR1 and CDR2 (germline): SEHNR, FQNEAQ (reference sequence). The CDR3 sequence: CASSRTTSSAYNSPLHF. CDR3 DNA: TGTGCCAGCAGCCGAACTACGAGTAGCGCCTATAATTCACCCCTCCACTTT.

This clonotype was picked up a small number of times. The CDR3 region has the DNA TGTGCCAGCAGTTCCCACAGGGGGGGAGGCTCTGGGGCCAACGTCCTGACTTTC. Residues: CASSSHRGGGSGANVLTF. This rearrangement joins TRBV6-9 to TRBJ2-6, with D possibly being TRBD1 (8 bases). Germline V gives CDR1 MNHGY, CDR2 SVAAGI. The CDR3 extends over 18 amino acids. The V gene lost 4 bases and the J gene lost 0 bases, with 16 bases spanning the gap.

This clonotype was recorded at least ten times. The V and J genes are TRBV7-3 and TRBJ2-2; D gene uncertain. The germline gives CDR1 SGHTA, CDR2 FQGTGA. This CDR3 is built from 16 residues. With 2 bases removed from V and 0 bases from J, the gap between germline ends came to 10 bases. The CDR3 DNA reads TGTGCCAGCAGCTTAGCCCAGACAACGAACACCGGGGAGCTGTTTTTT. It yields the protein CASSLAQTTNTGELFF. The full variable domain, with the rest looked up from reference TRBV7-3 and TRBJ2-2, is GAGVSQTPSNKVTEKGKYVELRCDPISGHTALYWYRQSLGQGPEFLIYFQGTGAADDSGLPNDRFFAVRPEGSVSTLKIQRTERGDSAVYLCASSLAQTTNTGELFFGEGSRLTVL.

This clonotype was detected many times. The V call is TRBV24-1, the J call TRBJ2-7; possible D gene TRBD2, 5 bases. This CDR3 contains 11 residues. Germline V gene lookup returns CDR1 KGHDR and CDR2 SFDVKD. The V end lost 3 bases, the J end lost 6 bases, and 5 bases lay between the germline ends. The CDR3 here is CATSDRGEQYF. In DNA, the CDR3 is TGTGCCACCAGTGATCGGGGCGAGCAGTACTTC.